This T cell receptor beta chain was captured by sequencing in a study of T cell responses to AZD1222 COVID-19 vaccine. With respect to this clone: An end of the junction differs from the germline gene, which may be a read error.

The method was immunoSEQ multiplex PCR; TCRdb's version includes in-frame clones alone and lacks a portion of them. The sample lists roughly 150,000 clones, roughly nine tenths occurring once. Second-dose intervals near 4 or 12 weeks were combined. Germline CDR1 reads SSHAT; CDR2 reads FNYEAQ (reference sequence). This CDR3 spans 15 amino acids. This receptor was identified in an adult who received the AZD1222 COVID-19 vaccine. The sample here was peripheral blood, taken 28 days after the second AZD1222 dose. The J gene is TRBJ2-1, the V gene TRBV7-7; unclear D gene. The CDR3 DNA reads as TGTGCTAGCAGCCCCGTGTCCGACTCCTACAATGAGCAGTTCTTC. Translation gives CASSPVSDSYNEQFF.